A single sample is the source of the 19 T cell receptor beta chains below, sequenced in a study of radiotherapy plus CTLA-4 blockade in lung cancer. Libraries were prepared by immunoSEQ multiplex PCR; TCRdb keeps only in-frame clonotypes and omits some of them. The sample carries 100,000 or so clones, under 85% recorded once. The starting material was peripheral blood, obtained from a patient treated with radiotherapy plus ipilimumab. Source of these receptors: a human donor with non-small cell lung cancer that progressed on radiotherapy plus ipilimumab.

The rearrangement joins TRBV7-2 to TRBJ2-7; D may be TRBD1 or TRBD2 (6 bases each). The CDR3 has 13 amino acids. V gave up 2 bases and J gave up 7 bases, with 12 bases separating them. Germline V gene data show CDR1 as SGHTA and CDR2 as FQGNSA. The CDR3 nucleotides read TGTGCCAGCAGCTTACGGGGGCTTCAAGAGCAGTACTTC. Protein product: CASSLRGLQEQYF.

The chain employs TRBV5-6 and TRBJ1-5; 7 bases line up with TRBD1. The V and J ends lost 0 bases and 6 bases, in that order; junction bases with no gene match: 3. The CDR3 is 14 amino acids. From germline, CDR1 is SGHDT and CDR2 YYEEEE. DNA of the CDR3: TGTGCCAGCAGCTTGGGACAGGGTAGTCAGCCCCAGCATTTT. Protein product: CASSLGQGSQPQHF.

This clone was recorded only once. The CDR3 sequence is CASSQDTRYNEQFF. The DNA of the CDR3 is TGTGCCAGCTCACAAGACACCCGCTACAATGAGCAGTTCTTC. The chain employs TRBV18 and TRBJ2-1; D is uncertain. V was cut by 4 bases and J by 3 bases, with 10 bases left in between. CDR1 is KGHSH, CDR2 LQKENI, per germline. The CDR3 is 14 residues long. The full variable domain, in which reference TRBV18 and TRBJ2-1 provide the parts outside the CDR3, is NAGVMQNPRHLVRRRGQEARLRCSPMKGHSHVYWYRQLPEEGLKFMVYLQKENIIDESGMPKERFSAEFPKEGPSILRIQQVVRGDSAAYFCASSQDTRYNEQFFGPGTRLTVL.

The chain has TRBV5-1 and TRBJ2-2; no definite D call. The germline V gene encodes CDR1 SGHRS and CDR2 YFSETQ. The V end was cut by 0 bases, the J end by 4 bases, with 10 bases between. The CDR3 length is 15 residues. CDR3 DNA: TGCGCCAGCAGCTTGGGGGCAGATCTCACCGGGGAGCTGTTTTTT. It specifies CASSLGADLTGELFF.

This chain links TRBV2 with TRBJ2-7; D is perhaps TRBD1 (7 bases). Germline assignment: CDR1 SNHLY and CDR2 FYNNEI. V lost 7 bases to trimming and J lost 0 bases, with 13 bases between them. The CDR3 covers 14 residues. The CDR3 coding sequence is TGTGCCAGCACCCGACAGGGAGGCTCCTACGAGCAGTACTTC. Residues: CASTRQGGSYEQYF.

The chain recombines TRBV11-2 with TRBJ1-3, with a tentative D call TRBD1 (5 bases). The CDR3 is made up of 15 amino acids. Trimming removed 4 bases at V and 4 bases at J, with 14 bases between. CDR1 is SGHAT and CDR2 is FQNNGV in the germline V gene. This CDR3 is CASSSSGILGNTIYF. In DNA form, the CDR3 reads TGTGCCAGCAGCTCCTCAGGGATTCTCGGAAACACCATATATTTT.

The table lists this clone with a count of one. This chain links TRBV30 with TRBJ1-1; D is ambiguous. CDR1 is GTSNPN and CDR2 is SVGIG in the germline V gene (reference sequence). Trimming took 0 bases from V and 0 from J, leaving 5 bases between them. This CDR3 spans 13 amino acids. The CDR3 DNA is TGTGCCTGGAGTGTACTAGTGAACACTGAAGCTTTCTTT. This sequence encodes CAWSVLVNTEAFF.

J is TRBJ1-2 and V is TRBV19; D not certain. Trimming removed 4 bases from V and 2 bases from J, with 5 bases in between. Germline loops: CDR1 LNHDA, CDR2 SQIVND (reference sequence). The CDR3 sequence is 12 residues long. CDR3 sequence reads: CASSRRNYGYTF. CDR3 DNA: TGTGCCAGTAGTAGACGGAACTATGGCTACACCTTC.

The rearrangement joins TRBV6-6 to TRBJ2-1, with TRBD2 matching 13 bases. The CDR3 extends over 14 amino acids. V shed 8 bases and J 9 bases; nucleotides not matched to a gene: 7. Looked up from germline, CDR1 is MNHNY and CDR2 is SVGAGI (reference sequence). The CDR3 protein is CASAETSGRVEQFF. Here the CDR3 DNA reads TGTGCCAGCGCCGAAACTAGCGGGAGGGTTGAGCAGTTCTTC.

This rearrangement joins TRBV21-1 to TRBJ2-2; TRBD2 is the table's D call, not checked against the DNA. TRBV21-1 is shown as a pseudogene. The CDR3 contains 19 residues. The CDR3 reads CASSKPGTSGSLYTGELFF. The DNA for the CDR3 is TGTGCCAGCAGCAAACCTGGGACTAGCGGGAGTCTGTACACCGGGGAGCTGTTTTTT.

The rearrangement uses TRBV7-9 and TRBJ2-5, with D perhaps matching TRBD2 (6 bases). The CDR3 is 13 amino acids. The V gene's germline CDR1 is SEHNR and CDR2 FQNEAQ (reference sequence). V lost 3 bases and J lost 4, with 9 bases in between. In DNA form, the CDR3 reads TGTGCCAGCAGCTTGGCGGGGTCAGAGACCCAGTACTTC. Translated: CASSLAGSETQYF.

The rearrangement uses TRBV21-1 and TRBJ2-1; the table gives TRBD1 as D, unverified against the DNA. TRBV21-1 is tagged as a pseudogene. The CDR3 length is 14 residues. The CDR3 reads CASSGGQMYNEQFF. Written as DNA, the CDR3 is TGTGCCAGCAGCGGGGGACAGATGTACAATGAGCAGTTCTTC.

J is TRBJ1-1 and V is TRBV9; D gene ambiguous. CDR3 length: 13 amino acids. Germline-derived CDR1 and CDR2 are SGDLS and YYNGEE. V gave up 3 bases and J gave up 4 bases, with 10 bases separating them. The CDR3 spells CASSGLGGTEAFF. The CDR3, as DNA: TGTGCCAGCAGCGGCTTGGGTGGCACTGAAGCTTTCTTT.

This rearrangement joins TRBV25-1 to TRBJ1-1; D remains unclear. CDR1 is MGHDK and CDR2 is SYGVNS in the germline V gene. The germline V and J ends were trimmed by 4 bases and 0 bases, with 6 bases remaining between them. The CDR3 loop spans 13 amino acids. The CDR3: CASSAYLNTEAFF. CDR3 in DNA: TGTGCCAGCAGTGCCTACTTGAACACTGAAGCTTTCTTT. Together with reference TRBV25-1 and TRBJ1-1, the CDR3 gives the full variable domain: EADIYQTPRYLVIGTGKKITLECSQTMGHDKMYWYQQDPGMELHLIHYSYGVNSTEKGDLSSESTVSRIRTEHFPLTLESARPSHTSQYLCASSAYLNTEAFFGQGTRLTVV.

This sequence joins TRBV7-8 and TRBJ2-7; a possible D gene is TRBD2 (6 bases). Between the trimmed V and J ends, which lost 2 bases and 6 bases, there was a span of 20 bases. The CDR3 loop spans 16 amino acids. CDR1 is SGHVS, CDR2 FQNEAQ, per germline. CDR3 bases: TGTGCCAGCAGCTTACCCACGGGCGGGGCACCCTCCGAGCAGTACTTC. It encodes CASSLPTGGAPSEQYF. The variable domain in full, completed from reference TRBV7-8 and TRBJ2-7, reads GAGVSQSPRYKVAKRGQDVALRCDPISGHVSLFWYQQALGQGPEFLTYFQNEAQLDKSGLPSDRFFAERPEGSVSTLKIQRTQQEDSAVYLCASSLPTGGAPSEQYFGPGTRLTVT.

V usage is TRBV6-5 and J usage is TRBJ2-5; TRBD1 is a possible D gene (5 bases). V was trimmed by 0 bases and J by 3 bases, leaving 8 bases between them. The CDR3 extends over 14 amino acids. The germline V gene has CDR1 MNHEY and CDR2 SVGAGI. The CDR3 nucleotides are TGTGCCAGCAGTTACTCCCAGGGTAAAGAGACCCAGTACTTC. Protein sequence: CASSYSQGKETQYF.

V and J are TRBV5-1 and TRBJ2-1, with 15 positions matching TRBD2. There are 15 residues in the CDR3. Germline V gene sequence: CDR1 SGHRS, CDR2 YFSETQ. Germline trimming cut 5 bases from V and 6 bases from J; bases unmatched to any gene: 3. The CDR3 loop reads CASRPGLAGGNEQFF. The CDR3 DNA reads TGCGCCAGCAGGCCGGGACTAGCGGGAGGCAATGAGCAGTTCTTC.

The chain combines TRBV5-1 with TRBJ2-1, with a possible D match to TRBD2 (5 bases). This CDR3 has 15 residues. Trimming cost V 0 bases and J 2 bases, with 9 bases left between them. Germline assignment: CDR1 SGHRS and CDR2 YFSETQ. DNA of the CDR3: TGCGCCAGCAGCTTGGTGGGAGCCCCCTACAATGAGCAGTTCTTC. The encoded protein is CASSLVGAPYNEQFF.

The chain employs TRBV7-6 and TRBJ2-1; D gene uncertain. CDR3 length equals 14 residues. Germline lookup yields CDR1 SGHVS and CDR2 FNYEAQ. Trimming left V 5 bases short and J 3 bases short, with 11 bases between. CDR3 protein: CASSPLGFYNEQFF. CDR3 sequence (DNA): TGTGCCAGCAGCCCCTTAGGTTTCTACAATGAGCAGTTCTTC.